Below, one T cell receptor (beta chain) is given with its context. This specimen belongs to a study of blood T cell repertoires in COVID-19. Study-level background: Material from acute and convalescent COVID-19 was sourced from the United States, Italy and Spain. T cells, B-cell-depleted T cells, or PBMCs supplied cDNA or gDNA.

The repertoire was sequenced with immunoSEQ multiplex PCR; TCRdb's copy has only in-frame clones and lacks some. Of some 290,000 clones in the sample, roughly nine tenths were seen once. The clonotype was recovered from a young woman with COVID-19, enrolled during active disease. The sequencing sample was made of peripheral blood.

This CDR3 reads CASSPHPRGIGQETQYF. The CDR3 DNA reads TGTGCCAGCAGCCCCCACCCCCGCGGGATTGGCCAAGAGACCCAGTACTTC. This chain uses TRBV21-1 with TRBJ2-5; the table's D gene call, TRBD2, was not cross checked with the DNA. TRBV21-1 corresponds to a pseudogene. The CDR3 totals 17 residues.